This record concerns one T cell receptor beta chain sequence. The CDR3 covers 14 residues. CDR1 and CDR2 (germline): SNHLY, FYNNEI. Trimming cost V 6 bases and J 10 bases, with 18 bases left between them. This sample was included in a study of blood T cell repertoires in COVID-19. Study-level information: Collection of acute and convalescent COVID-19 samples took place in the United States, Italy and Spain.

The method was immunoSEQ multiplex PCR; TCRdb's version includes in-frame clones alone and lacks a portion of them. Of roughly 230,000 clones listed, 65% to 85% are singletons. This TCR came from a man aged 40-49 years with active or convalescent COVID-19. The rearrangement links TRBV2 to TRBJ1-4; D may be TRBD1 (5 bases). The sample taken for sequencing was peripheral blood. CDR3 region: CASRMVGLLGKLFF. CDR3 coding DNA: TGTGCCAGCAGGATGGTGGGGCTTCTTGGAAAACTGTTTTTT.